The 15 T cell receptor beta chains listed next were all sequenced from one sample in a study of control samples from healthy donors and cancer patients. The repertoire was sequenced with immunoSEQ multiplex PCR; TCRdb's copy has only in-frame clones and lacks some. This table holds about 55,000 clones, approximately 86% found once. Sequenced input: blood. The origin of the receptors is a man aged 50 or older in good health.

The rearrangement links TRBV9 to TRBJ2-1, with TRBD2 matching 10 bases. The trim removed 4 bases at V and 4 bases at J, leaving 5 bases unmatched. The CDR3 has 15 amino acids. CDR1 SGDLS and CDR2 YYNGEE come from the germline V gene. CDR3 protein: CASSTGLAEYNEQFF. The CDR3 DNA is TGTGCCAGCAGCACAGGACTAGCGGAGTACAATGAGCAGTTCTTC.

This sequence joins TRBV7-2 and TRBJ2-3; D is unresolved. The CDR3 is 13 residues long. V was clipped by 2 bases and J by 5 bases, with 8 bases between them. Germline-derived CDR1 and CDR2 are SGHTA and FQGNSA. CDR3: CASSLMSGDTQYF. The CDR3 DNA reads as TGTGCCAGCAGCTTAATGTCCGGAGATACGCAGTATTTT.

In nucleotides, the CDR3 is TGCGCCAGCAGCGGCAGCGGGACCCAAGAGACCCAGTACTTC. Translated, it gives CASSGSGTQETQYF. V usage is TRBV5-1 and J usage is TRBJ2-5, with TRBD2 matching 7 bases. The CDR3 covers 14 residues. The ends lost 4 bases at V and 1 base at J; junction bases unmatched: 4. CDR1 SGHRS and CDR2 YFSETQ come from the germline V gene.

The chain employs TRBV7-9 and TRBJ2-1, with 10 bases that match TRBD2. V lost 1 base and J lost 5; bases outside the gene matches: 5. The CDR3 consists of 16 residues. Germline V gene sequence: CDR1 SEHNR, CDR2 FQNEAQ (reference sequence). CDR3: CASSLGLAGVDNEQFF. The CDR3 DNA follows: TGTGCCAGCAGCTTAGGCCTAGCGGGAGTGGACAATGAGCAGTTCTTC.

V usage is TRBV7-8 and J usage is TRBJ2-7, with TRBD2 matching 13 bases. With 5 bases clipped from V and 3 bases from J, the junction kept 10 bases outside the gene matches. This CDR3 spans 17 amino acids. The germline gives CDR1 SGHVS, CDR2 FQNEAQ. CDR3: CASSKGTSGRGVYEQYF. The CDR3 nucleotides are TGTGCCAGCAGCAAAGGCACTAGCGGGAGGGGAGTCTACGAGCAGTACTTC.

The CDR3 spells CASSQARGGQETQYF. CDR3 nucleotides: TGTGCCAGCAGCCAAGCGCGGGGAGGGCAAGAGACCCAGTACTTC. The chain is built from TRBV3-1 (or the pseudogene TRBV3-2) and TRBJ2-5; 7 nucleotides line up with TRBD2. Unmatched junction bases numbered 4, after V lost 1 base and J lost 2 bases. The CDR3 consists of 15 residues. Per germline, CDR1 LGHDT and CDR2 YNNKEL (reference sequence).

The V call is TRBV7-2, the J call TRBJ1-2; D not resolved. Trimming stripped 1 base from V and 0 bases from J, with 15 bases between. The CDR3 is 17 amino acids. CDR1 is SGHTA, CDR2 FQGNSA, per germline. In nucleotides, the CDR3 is TGTGCCAGCAGCTTAGGGGCAATAGGGCTGGCTAACTATGGCTACACCTTC. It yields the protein CASSLGAIGLANYGYTF.

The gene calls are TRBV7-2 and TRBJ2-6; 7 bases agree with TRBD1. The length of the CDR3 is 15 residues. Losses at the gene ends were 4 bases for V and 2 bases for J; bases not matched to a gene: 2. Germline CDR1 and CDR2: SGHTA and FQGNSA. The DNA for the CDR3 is TGTGCCAGCAGCTCCACAGGGGCTGGGGCCAACGTCCTGACTTTC. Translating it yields CASSSTGAGANVLTF.

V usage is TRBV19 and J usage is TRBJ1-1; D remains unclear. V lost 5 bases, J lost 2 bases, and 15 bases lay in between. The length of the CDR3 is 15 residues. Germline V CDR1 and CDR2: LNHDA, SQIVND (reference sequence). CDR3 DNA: TGTGCCAGTAGTCCTACTACGGCAGCAAACACTGAAGCTTTCTTT. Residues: CASSPTTAANTEAFF.

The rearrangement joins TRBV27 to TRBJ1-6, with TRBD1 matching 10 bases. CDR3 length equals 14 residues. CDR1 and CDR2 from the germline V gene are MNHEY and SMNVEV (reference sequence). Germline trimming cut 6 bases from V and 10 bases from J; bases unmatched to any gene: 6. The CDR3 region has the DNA TGTGCCAGCAGCCGCGGACAGGGGGAATCACCCCTCCACTTT. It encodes CASSRGQGESPLHF.

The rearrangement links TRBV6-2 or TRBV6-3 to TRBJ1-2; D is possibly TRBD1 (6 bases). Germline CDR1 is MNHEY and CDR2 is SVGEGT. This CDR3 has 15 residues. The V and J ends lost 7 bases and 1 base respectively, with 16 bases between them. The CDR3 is CASTPSGQLNYGYTF. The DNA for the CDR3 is TGTGCCAGCACCCCTTCCGGACAGCTTAACTATGGCTACACCTTC.

CDR3 nucleotides: TGTGCCAGCAGCAAAGGGACCCAAGAGACCCAGTACTTC. It translates to CASSKGTQETQYF. V usage is TRBV7-3 and J usage is TRBJ2-5; D may match TRBD1 or TRBD2 (5 bases each). The germline V gene encodes CDR1 SGHTA and CDR2 FQGTGA. The CDR3 loop spans 13 amino acids. V lost 5 bases and J lost 1, with 8 bases in between.

Here the CDR3 DNA reads TGTGCCAGTAGTAAAGGGTATGGCTACACCTTC. This sequence encodes CASSKGYGYTF. V usage is TRBV19 and J usage is TRBJ1-2, with no clear D. From germline, CDR1 is LNHDA and CDR2 SQIVND (reference sequence). The CDR3 is made up of 11 amino acids. Trimming pared 4 bases from V and 5 bases from J, leaving 5 bases between.

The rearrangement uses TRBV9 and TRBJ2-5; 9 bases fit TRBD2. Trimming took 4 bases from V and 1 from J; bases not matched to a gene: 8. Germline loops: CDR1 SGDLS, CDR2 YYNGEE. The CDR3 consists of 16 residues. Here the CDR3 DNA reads TGTGCCAGCAGCCCCGGGACTAGCCTAGGCCAAGAGACCCAGTACTTC. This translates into CASSPGTSLGQETQYF. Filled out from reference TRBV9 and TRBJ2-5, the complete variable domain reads DSGVTQTPKHLITATGQRVTLRCSPRSGDLSVYWYQQSLDQGLQFLIQYYNGEERAKGNILERFSAQQFPDLHSELNLSSLELGDSALYFCASSPGTSLGQETQYFGPGTRLLVL.

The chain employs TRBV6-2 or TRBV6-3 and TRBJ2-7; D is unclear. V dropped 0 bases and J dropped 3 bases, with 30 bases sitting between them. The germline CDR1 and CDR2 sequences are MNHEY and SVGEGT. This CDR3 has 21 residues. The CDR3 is CASSYSPPTVYHAKKGYEQYF. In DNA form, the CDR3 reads TGTGCCAGCAGTTACTCCCCCCCCACTGTCTATCACGCTAAGAAGGGCTACGAGCAGTACTTC.